This TCR beta chain was found in a study of T cell changes during pregnancy in multiple sclerosis. Using immunoSEQ multiplex PCR, the repertoire was profiled, and TCRdb retains in-frame clones only, with some absent. The table lists tens of thousands of clones, more than 85% of them singletons, with about 8.3% in the top ten. Trimming took off 5 bases at V and 0 bases at J, with 17 bases between the two ends. Germline loops: CDR1 SGHTA, CDR2 FQGNSA. The length of the CDR3 is 17 residues. V usage is TRBV7-2 and J usage is TRBJ1-3; D ambiguous. Sample: CD8+ T cells from peripheral blood mononuclear cells, taken in the third trimester of pregnancy. This clonotype was obtained from a female donor with multiple sclerosis, enrolled in a pregnancy study. The CDR3 reads CASSPLSTRGSGNTIYF. Written as DNA, the CDR3 is TGTGCCAGCAGCCCCCTGTCGACCCGGGGCTCTGGAAACACCATATATTTT. The variable domain in full, with the rest retrieved from reference TRBV7-2 and TRBJ1-3, is GAGVSQSPSNKVTEKGKDVELRCDPISGHTALYWYRQSLGQGLEFLIYFQGNSAPDKSGLPSDRFSAERTGGSVSTLTIQRTQQEDSAVYLCASSPLSTRGSGNTIYFGEGSWLTVV.